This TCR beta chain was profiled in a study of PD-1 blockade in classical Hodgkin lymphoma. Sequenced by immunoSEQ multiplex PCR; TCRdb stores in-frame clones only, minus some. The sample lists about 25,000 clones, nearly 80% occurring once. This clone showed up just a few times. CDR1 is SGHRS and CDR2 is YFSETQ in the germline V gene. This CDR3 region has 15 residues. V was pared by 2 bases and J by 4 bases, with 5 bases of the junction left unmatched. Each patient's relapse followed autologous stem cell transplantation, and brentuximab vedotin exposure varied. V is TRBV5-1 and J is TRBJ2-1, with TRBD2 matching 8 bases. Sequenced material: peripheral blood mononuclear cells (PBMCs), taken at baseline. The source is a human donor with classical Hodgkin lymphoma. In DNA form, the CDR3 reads TGCGCCAGCAGCTTTAGAGCGGGGGTATACAATGAGCAGTTCTTC. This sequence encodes CASSFRAGVYNEQFF.